This T cell receptor (beta chain) was retrieved from a study of cytomegalovirus exposure and HLA in healthy donors. Findings and limits, study-wide: It was around 160 TCR beta chains that were listed as cytomegalovirus-associated.

This clone was seen only a few times. As yet, its antigen is unknown. The CDR3 length is 13 residues. V was clipped by 2 bases and J by 2 bases; unmatched bases: 1. CDR1 is SGHNT and CDR2 is YYREEE in the germline V gene (reference sequence). Sequencing used immunoSEQ multiplex PCR; TCRdb keeps in-frame clones, though not all of them. The table has about 360,000 clones, roughly 88% seen once; the top ten hold 0.83%. V usage is TRBV5-4 and J usage is TRBJ2-7; 7 positions match TRBD2. The receptor was isolated from a woman aged 18-30 years in good health and CMV-seronegative. Material: PBMCs. This CDR3 is CASSFRGAYEQYF. CDR3 coding DNA: TGTGCCAGCAGCTTCCGGGGGGCCTACGAGCAGTACTTC.